This TCR beta chain was profiled in a study of Ad26.COV2.S vaccination and SARS-CoV-2 variants. Findings and caveats of the study: In TCR breadth and depth analyses, total T cell responses may have been underestimated. In vaccinated individuals, spike-specific CD8+ and CD4+ T cell responses reportedly displayed substantial breadth.

Profiling relied on immunoSEQ multiplex PCR, and the TCRdb table lists in-frame clones only, not all of them. The sample yields about 350,000 clones, around 90% seen once. V was pared by 0 bases and J by 7 bases, with 11 bases of the junction left unmatched. CDR1 is SGDLS, CDR2 YYNGEE, per germline. This CDR3 is built from 19 residues. A word on this clone: Its antigen is unidentified.

The sequencing here drew on peripheral blood, taken after recovery from COVID-19. This receptor was obtained from a human donor who had recovered from COVID-19. The chain carries TRBV9 and TRBJ1-6, with 12 positions matching TRBD1. The CDR3 bases are TGTGCCAGCAGCGTAGAGGGGACAGGGGGCCCCACGGGGAATTCACCCCTCCACTTT. As protein: CASSVEGTGGPTGNSPLHF. Filled out from reference TRBV9 and TRBJ1-6, the complete variable domain reads DSGVTQTPKHLITATGQRVTLRCSPRSGDLSVYWYQQSLDQGLQFLIQYYNGEERAKGNILERFSAQQFPDLHSELNLSSLELGDSALYFCASSVEGTGGPTGNSPLHFGNGTRLTVT.